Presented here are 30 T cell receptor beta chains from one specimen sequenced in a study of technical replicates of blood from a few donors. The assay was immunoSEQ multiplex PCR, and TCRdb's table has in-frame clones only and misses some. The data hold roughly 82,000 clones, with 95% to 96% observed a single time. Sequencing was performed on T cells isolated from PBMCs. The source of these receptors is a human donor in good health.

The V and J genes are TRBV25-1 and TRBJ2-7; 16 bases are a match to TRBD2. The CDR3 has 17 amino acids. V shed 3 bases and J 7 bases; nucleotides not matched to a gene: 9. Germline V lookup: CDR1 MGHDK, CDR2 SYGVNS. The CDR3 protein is CASSDPGLAGGLREQYF. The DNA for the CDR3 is TGTGCCAGCAGTGATCCGGGACTAGCGGGAGGGCTAAGAGAGCAGTACTTC.

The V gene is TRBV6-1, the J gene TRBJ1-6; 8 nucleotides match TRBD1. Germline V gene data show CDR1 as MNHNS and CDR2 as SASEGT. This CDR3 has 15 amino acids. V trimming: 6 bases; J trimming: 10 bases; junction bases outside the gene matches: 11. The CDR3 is CASRATDRVGSPLHF. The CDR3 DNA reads TGTGCCAGCAGGGCAACGGACAGGGTAGGATCACCCCTCCACTTT.

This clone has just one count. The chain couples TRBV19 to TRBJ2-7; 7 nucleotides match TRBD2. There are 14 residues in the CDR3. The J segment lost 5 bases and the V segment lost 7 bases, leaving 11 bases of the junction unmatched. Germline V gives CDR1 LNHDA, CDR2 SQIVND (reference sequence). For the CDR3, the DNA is TGTGCCAGTATGGGTTGGGCGGGAGTTGACGAGCAGTACTTC. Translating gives CASMGWAGVDEQYF.

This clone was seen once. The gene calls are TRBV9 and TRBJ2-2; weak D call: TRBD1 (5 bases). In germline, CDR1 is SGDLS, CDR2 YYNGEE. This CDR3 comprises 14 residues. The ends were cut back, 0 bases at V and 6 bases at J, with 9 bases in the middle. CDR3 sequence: CASSVAQGAGELFF. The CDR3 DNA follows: TGTGCCAGCAGCGTAGCGCAGGGTGCCGGGGAGCTGTTTTTT.

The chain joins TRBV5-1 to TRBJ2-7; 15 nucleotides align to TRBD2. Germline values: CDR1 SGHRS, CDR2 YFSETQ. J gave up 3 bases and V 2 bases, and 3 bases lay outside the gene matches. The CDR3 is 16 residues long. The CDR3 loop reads CASSLGLAGGGYEQYF. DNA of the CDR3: TGCGCCAGCAGCTTAGGACTAGCGGGAGGGGGCTACGAGCAGTACTTC.

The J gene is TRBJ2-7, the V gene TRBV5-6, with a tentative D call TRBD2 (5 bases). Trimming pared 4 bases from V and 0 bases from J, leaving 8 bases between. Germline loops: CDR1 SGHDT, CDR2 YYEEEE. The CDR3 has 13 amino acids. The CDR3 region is CASSPGLSYEQYF. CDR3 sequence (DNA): TGTGCCAGCAGCCCCGGACTCTCCTACGAGCAGTACTTC.

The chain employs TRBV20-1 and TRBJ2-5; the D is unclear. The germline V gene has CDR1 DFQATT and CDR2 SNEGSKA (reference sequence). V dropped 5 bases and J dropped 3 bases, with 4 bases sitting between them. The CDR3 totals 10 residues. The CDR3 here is CSALEETQYF. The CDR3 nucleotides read TGCAGTGCTCTTGAAGAGACCCAGTACTTC.

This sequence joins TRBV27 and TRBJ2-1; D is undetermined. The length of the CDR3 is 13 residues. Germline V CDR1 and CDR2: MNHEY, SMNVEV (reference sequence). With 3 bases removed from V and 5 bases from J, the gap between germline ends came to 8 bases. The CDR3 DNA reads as TGTGCCAGCAGTTTCTCTAACGACAATGAGCAGTTCTTC. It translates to CASSFSNDNEQFF.

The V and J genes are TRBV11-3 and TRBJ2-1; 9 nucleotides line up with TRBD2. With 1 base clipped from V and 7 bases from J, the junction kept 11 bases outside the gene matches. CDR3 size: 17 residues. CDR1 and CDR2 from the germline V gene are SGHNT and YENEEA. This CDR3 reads CASSLGPSGTLGNEQFF. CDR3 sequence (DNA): TGTGCCAGCAGCTTAGGTCCTAGCGGGACCCTGGGGAATGAGCAGTTCTTC.

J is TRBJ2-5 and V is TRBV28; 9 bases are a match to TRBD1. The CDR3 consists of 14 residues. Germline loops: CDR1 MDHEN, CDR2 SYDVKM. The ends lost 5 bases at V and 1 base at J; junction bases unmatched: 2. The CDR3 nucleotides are TGTGCCAGCAGTATGACAGGGGGCCAAGAGACCCAGTACTTC. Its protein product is CASSMTGGQETQYF.

CDR3 DNA sequence: TGTGCCAGCAGGCGGGGGAGGACCACTGAAGCTTTCTTT. Its translation: CASRRGRTTEAFF. This chain connects TRBV28 to TRBJ1-1; maybe TRBD1 (5 bases). CDR3 length: 13 residues. Germline V gives CDR1 MDHEN, CDR2 SYDVKM. The V end lost 6 bases, the J end lost 4 bases, and 12 bases lay between the germline ends. Full variable domain (missing parts from reference TRBV28 and TRBJ1-1): DVKVTQSSRYLVKRTGEKVFLECVQDMDHENMFWYRQDPGLGLRLIYFSYDVKMKEKGDIPEGYSVSREKKERFSLILESASTNQTSMYLCASRRGRTTEAFFGQGTRLTVV.

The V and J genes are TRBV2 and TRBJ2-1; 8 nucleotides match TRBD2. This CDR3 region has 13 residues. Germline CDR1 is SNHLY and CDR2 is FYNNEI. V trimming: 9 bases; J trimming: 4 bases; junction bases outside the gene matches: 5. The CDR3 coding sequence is TGTGCCAGTCTAACGGGAGGGTACAATGAGCAGTTCTTC. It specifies CASLTGGYNEQFF.

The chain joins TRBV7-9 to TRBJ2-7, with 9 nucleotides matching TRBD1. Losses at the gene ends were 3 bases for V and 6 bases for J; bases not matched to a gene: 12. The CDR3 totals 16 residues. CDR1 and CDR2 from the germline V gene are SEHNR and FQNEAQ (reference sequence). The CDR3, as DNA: TGTGCCAGCAGCTTGAGGTCCGGGACAGGGAGTAGCGAGCAGTACTTC. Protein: CASSLRSGTGSSEQYF.

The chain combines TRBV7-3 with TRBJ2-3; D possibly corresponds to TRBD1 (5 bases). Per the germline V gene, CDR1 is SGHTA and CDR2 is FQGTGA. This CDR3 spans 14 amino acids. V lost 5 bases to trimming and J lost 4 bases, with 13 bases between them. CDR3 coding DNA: TGTGCCAGCAGCCAAAATAACAGGCCAGATACGCAGTATTTT. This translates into CASSQNNRPDTQYF.

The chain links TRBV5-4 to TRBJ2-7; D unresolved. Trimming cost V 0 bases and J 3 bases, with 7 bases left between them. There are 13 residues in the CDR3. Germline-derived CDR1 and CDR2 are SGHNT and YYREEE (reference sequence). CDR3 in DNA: TGTGCCAGCAGCTTGGGCGGAGACTACGAGCAGTACTTC. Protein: CASSLGGDYEQYF.

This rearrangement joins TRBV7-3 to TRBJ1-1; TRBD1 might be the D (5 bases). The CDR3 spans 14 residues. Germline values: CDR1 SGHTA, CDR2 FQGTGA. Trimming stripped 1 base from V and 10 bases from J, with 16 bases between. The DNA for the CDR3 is TGTGCCAGCAGCTTAATTCCGGGGGGGACGGGAGCTTTCTTT. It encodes CASSLIPGGTGAFF.

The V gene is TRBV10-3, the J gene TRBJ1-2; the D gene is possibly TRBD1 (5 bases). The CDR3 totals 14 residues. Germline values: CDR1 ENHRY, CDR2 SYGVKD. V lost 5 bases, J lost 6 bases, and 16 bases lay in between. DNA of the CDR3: TGTGCCATCAGTTTTCTCGGGGCGGGAAATGGCTACACCTTC. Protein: CAISFLGAGNGYTF.

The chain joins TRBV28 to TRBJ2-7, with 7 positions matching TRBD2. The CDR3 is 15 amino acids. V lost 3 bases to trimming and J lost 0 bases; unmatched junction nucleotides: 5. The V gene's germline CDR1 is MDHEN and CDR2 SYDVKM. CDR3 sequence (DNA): TGTGCCAGCAGTTTGGGGGGAGGGAGCTCCTACGAGCAGTACTTC. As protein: CASSLGGGSSYEQYF.

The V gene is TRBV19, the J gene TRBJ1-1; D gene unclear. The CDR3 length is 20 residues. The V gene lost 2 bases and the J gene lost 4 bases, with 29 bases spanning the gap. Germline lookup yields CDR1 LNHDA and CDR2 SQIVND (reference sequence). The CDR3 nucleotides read TGTGCCAGTAGTATACAAACAACACCGGGGAAGGGCCTAGCTATCACTGAAGCTTTCTTT. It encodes CASSIQTTPGKGLAITEAFF. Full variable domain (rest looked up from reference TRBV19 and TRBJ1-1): DGGITQSPKYLFRKEGQNVTLSCEQNLNHDAMYWYRQDPGQGLRLIYYSQIVNDFQKGDIAEGYSVSREKKESFPLTVTSAQKNPTAFYLCASSIQTTPGKGLAITEAFFGQGTRLTVV.

In DNA form, the CDR3 reads TGTGCCAGCAGCCGACTAGCGGGACCGGAGACCCAGTACTTC. This encodes CASSRLAGPETQYF. V is TRBV5-4 and J is TRBJ2-5; 11 bases fit TRBD2. Looked up from germline, CDR1 is SGHNT and CDR2 is YYREEE (reference sequence). The CDR3 is 14 amino acids. The ends lost 4 bases at V and 5 bases at J; junction bases unmatched: 4. The whole variable domain, remainder taken from reference TRBV5-4 and TRBJ2-5, is ETGVTQSPTHLIKTRGQQVTLRCSSQSGHNTVSWYQQALGQGPQFIFQYYREEENGRGNFPPRFSGLQFPNYSSELNVNALELDDSALYLCASSRLAGPETQYFGPGTRLLVL.

The CDR3 DNA reads TGTGCCAGCAGCCTAGTGGGGGGGAATCAGCCCCAGCATTTT. Residues: CASSLVGGNQPQHF. The V and J genes are TRBV5-6 and TRBJ1-5, with a possible D match to TRBD1 (5 bases). Germline V gene data show CDR1 as SGHDT and CDR2 as YYEEEE. This CDR3 spans 14 amino acids. V was clipped by 4 bases and J by 4 bases, with 12 bases between them. The whole variable domain, filled in from reference TRBV5-6 and TRBJ1-5, reads DAGVTQSPTHLIKTRGQQVTLRCSPKSGHDTVSWYQQALGQGPQFIFQYYEEEERQRGNFPDRFSGHQFPNYSSELNVNALLLGDSALYLCASSLVGGNQPQHFGDGTRLSIL.

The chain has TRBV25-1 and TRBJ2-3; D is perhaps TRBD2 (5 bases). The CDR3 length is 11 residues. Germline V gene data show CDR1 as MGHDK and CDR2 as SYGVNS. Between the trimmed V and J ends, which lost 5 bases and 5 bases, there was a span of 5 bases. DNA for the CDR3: TGTGCCAGCAGTCGGGGAGATACGCAGTATTTT. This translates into CASSRGDTQYF.

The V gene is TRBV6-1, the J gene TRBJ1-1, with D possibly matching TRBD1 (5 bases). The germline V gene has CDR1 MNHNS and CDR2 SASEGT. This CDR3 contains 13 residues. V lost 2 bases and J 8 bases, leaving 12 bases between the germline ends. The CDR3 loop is CASSEYPGGEAFF. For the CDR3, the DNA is TGTGCCAGCAGTGAATATCCGGGGGGAGAAGCTTTCTTT.

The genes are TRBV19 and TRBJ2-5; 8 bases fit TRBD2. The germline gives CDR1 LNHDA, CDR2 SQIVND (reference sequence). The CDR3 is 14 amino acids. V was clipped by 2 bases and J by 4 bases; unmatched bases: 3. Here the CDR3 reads CASSITGGGETQYF. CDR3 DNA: TGTGCCAGTAGTATAACGGGGGGGGGAGAGACCCAGTACTTC.

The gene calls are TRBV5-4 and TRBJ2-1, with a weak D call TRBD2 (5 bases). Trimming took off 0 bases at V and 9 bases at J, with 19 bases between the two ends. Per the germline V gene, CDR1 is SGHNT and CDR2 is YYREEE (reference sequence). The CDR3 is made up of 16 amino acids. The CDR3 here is CASSLDSLWERAEQFF. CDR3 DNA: TGTGCCAGCAGCTTGGACTCGTTGTGGGAGAGGGCTGAGCAGTTCTTC.

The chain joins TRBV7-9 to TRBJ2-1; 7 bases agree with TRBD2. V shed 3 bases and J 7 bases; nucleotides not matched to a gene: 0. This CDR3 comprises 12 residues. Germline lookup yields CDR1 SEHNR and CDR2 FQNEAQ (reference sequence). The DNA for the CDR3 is TGTGCCAGCAGCTTCGGGAGGAATGAGCAGTTCTTC. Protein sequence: CASSFGRNEQFF.

The CDR3 region is CASSLSQGQGGFNTEAFF. The CDR3 DNA sequence: TGTGCCAGCAGTTTATCGCAGGGACAGGGAGGTTTTAACACTGAAGCTTTCTTT. The chain recombines TRBV27 with TRBJ1-1; 9 bases fit TRBD1. This CDR3 is 18 amino acids long. Germline assignment: CDR1 MNHEY and CDR2 SMNVEV (reference sequence). J lost 2 bases, V lost 0 bases, and 10 bases had no gene match.

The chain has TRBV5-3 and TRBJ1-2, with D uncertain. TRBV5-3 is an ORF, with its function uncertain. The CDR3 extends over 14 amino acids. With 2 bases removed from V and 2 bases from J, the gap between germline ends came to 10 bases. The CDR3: CARSLTSGNYGYTF. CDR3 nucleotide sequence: TGTGCCAGAAGCTTAACCTCGGGGAACTATGGCTACACCTTC.

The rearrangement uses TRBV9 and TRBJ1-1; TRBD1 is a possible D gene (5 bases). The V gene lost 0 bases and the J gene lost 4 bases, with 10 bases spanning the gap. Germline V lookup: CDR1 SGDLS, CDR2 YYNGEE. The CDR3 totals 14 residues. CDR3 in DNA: TGTGCCAGCAGCGTAGGGGGACTCGGCACTGAAGCTTTCTTT. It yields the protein CASSVGGLGTEAFF.

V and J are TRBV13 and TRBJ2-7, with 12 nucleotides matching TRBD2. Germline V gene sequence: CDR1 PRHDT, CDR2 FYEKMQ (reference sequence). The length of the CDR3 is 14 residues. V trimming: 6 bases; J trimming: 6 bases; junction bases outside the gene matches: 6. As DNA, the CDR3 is TGTGCCAGCAGTCTAGCGGGAGGGCCAAGCGAGCAGTACTTC. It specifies CASSLAGGPSEQYF.